One and the same sample provided the 17 T cell receptor beta chains below, sequenced in a study of T cells after yellow fever vaccination. TCRdb independently ran MiXCR on the 5' RACE reads; one entry per CDR3 protein. Of under 600,000 distinct CDR3 sequences listed, 21% were seen once; the top ten hold about 17%. The material was PBMCs, obtained approximately 22 days after the first yellow fever vaccination. These receptors were collected from a man between 18 and 35 years old who received the YFV17D yellow fever vaccine.

V usage is TRBV6-2 or TRBV6-3 and J usage is TRBJ1-1; D is unresolved. The germline V and J ends were trimmed by 8 bases and 5 bases, with 12 bases remaining between them. Germline-derived CDR1 and CDR2 are MNHEY and SVGEGT. This CDR3 comprises 12 residues. CDR3 amino acids: CASASYGTEAFF. CDR3 bases: TGTGCCAGCGCTTCATATGGGACTGAAGCTTTCTTT.

This clonotype has just a few counts. The rearrangement links TRBV5-1 to TRBJ2-7, with D tentatively TRBD2 (6 bases). Trimming stripped 4 bases from V and 5 bases from J, with 13 bases between. CDR1 and CDR2 from the germline V gene are SGHRS and YFSETQ. The CDR3 covers 13 residues. The CDR3 reads CASSNPPGDEQYF. In DNA form, the CDR3 reads TGCGCCAGCAGCAACCCCCCGGGGGACGAGCAGTACTTC.

The chain uses TRBV20-1 and TRBJ2-7; D is uncertain. Per the germline V gene, CDR1 is DFQATT and CDR2 is SNEGSKA (reference sequence). The CDR3 runs to 13 residues. Trimming pared 3 bases from V and 0 bases from J, leaving 9 bases between. The CDR3 DNA is TGCAGTGCTAGCCGGTGGAGCTCCTACGAGCAGTACGTC. Its protein is CSASRWSSYEQYV.

The CDR3 loop reads CATSDLSQGGEQFF. DNA for the CDR3: TGTGCCACCAGTGATTTATCACAGGGCGGTGAGCAGTTCTTC. The chain carries TRBV24-1 and TRBJ2-1; possibly TRBD1 for D (6 bases). The CDR3 consists of 14 residues. The germline gives CDR1 KGHDR, CDR2 SFDVKD. V lost 1 base and J 9 bases, leaving 12 bases between the germline ends.

V gene TRBV4-3 combines with J gene TRBJ2-4; D might be TRBD1 (5 bases). Between the trimmed V and J ends, which lost 0 bases and 7 bases, there was a span of 19 bases. The germline V gene encodes CDR1 LGHNA and CDR2 YSLEER. CDR3 length: 17 amino acids. CDR3 in amino acids: CASSQDRHRMSGNIQYF. As DNA, the CDR3 is TGCGCCAGCAGCCAAGATCGCCACAGGATGTCGGGTAACATTCAGTACTTC.

The V gene is TRBV3-1, the J gene TRBJ2-3; possible D gene TRBD1, 5 bases. The germline V and J ends were trimmed by 3 bases and 6 bases, with 16 bases remaining between them. Germline assignment: CDR1 LGHDT and CDR2 YNNKEL (reference sequence). The CDR3 sequence is 15 residues long. The CDR3 DNA follows: TGTGCCAGCAGCCAGGGGCTGCTAGTGGGGGATACGCAGTATTTT. Its protein product is CASSQGLLVGDTQYF.

This CDR3 is CASSEGANVLTF. The CDR3, as DNA: TGTGCCAGCAGCGAGGGGGCCAACGTCCTGACTTTC. This rearrangement joins TRBV7-9 to TRBJ2-6; D not resolved. Trimming took 5 bases from V and 4 from J, leaving 3 bases between them. CDR1 SEHNR and CDR2 FQNEAQ come from the germline V gene (reference sequence). CDR3 length: 12 amino acids.

The V call is TRBV29-1, the J call TRBJ2-4; D unresolved. The CDR3 consists of 10 residues. V was clipped by 4 bases and J by 5 bases, with 3 bases between them. CDR1 is SQVTM and CDR2 is ANQGSEA in the germline V gene. DNA of the CDR3: TGCAGCGTTGTTGAAAACATTCAGTACTTC. This encodes CSVVENIQYF.

In DNA form, the CDR3 reads TGTGCCAGCAGTTATCAGGGGGCAAAGGCCAAAAACATTCAGTACTTC. Its translation is CASSYQGAKAKNIQYF. J is TRBJ2-4 and V is TRBV6-5, with 8 nucleotides matching TRBD1. The trim removed 3 bases at V and 1 base at J, leaving 5 bases unmatched. The CDR3 is made up of 16 amino acids. The germline CDR1 and CDR2 sequences are MNHEY and SVGAGI.

The rearrangement links TRBV18 to TRBJ2-3; no definite D call. The CDR3 sequence is 14 residues long. V was cut by 0 bases and J by 11 bases, with 15 bases left in between. Germline CDR1 and CDR2: KGHSH and LQKENI. The CDR3 nucleotides read TGTGCCAGCTCACCACCGGTGATTAGCTTCGAGCAGTATTTT. Translation: CASSPPVISFEQYF. Based on the CDR3 plus reference TRBV18 and TRBJ2-3, the full variable domain is NAGVMQNPRHLVRRRGQEARLRCSPMKGHSHVYWYRQLPEEGLKFMVYLQKENIIDESGMPKERFSAEFPKEGPSILRIQQVVRGDSAAYFCASSPPVISFEQYFGPGTRLTVL.

This clonotype was counted only a few times. V gene TRBV7-9 combines with J gene TRBJ1-6; D is perhaps TRBD1 (6 bases). V lost 3 bases and J 8 bases, leaving 11 bases between the germline ends. Germline V CDR1 and CDR2: SEHNR, FQNEAQ (reference sequence). CDR3 length equals 14 residues. CDR3 amino acids: CASSFNRADSPLHF. CDR3 nucleotides: TGTGCCAGCAGCTTTAACAGGGCAGATTCACCCCTCCACTTT.

The table lists this clonotype with a few counts. This chain uses TRBV12-3 or TRBV12-4 with TRBJ1-2; no firm D call. CDR3 size: 15 residues. The ends were cut back, 6 bases at V and 0 bases at J, with 14 bases in the middle. In DNA, the CDR3 is TGTGCCAGCAGCTTGTTGGGGAGTTCTAACTATGGCTACACCTTC. This encodes CASSLLGSSNYGYTF.

The chain uses TRBV7-3 and TRBJ2-1; D not certain. CDR1 is SGHTA and CDR2 is FQGTGA in the germline V gene. The CDR3 loop spans 16 amino acids. Trimming removed 2 bases from V and 0 bases from J, with 11 bases in between. The chain's CDR3 is CASSLAQRSSYNEQFF. Written as DNA, the CDR3 is TGTGCCAGCAGCTTAGCTCAGAGGAGCTCCTACAATGAGCAGTTCTTC.

V and J are TRBV10-3 and TRBJ2-3; D uncertain. CDR3 length equals 16 residues. V dropped 0 bases and J dropped 2 bases, with 12 bases sitting between them. The germline V gene encodes CDR1 ENHRY and CDR2 SYGVKD. The CDR3 loop is CAISESTALYTDTQYF. CDR3 nucleotide sequence: TGTGCCATCAGTGAGTCAACTGCCCTCTACACAGATACGCAGTATTTT.

This clonotype was seen a few times. CDR3 sequence reads: CSARALTRPTEAFF. Written as DNA, the CDR3 is TGCAGTGCTAGAGCTCTGACCCGACCCACTGAAGCTTTCTTT. The V and J genes are TRBV20-1 and TRBJ1-1; D is uncertain. This CDR3 is 14 amino acids long. Germline loops: CDR1 DFQATT, CDR2 SNEGSKA (reference sequence). Trimming stripped 1 base from V and 4 bases from J, with 13 bases between.

The chain is built from TRBV7-9 and TRBJ2-2; 7 positions agree with TRBD1. The CDR3 runs to 16 residues. Unmatched junction bases numbered 4, after V lost 2 bases and J lost 1 base. Germline V gene lookup returns CDR1 SEHNR and CDR2 FQNEAQ (reference sequence). The CDR3 nucleotides read TGTGCCAGCAGCTTATCCGGGACAGAGAACACCGGGGAGCTGTTTTTT. This translates into CASSLSGTENTGELFF.

This clonotype was seen more than once but under ten times. The J gene is TRBJ2-2, the V gene TRBV14; no reliable D call. V shed 0 bases and J shed 5 bases, with 4 bases lying between them. Germline-derived CDR1 and CDR2 are SGHDN and FVKESK. CDR3 length equals 13 residues. In nucleotides, the CDR3 is TGTGCCAGCAGCCAAGACATTACCGGGGAGCTGTTTTTT. This encodes CASSQDITGELFF.